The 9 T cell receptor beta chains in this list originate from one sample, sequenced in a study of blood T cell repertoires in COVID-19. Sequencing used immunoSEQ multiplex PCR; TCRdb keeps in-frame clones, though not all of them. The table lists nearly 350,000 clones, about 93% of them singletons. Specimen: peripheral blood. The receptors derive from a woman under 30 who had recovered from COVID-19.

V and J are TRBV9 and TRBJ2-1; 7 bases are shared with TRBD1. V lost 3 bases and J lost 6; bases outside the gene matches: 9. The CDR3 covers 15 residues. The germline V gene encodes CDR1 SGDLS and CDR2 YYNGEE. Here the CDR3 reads CASSATGSLGNEQFF. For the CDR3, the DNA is TGTGCCAGCAGCGCGACAGGGTCACTGGGCAATGAGCAGTTCTTC.

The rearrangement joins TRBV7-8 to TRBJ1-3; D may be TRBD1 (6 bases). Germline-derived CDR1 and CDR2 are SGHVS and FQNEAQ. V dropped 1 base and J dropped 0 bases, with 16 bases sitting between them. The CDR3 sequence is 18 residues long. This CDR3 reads CASSLGGQGSSSGNTIYF. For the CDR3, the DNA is TGTGCCAGCAGCTTAGGGGGTCAGGGGTCGAGCTCTGGAAACACCATATATTTT.

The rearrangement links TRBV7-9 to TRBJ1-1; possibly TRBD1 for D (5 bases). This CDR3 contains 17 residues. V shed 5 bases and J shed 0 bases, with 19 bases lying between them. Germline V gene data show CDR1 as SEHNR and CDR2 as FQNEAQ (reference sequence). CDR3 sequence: CASSQYGGRRVNTEAFF. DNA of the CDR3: TGTGCCAGCAGCCAGTATGGGGGGAGACGGGTGAACACTGAAGCTTTCTTT.

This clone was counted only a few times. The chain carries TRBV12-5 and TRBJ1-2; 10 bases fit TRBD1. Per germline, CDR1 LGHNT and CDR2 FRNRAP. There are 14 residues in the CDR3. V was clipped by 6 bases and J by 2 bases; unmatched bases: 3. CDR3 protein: CASGADRGNYGYTF. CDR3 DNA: TGTGCTAGTGGGGCGGACAGGGGGAACTATGGCTACACCTTC.

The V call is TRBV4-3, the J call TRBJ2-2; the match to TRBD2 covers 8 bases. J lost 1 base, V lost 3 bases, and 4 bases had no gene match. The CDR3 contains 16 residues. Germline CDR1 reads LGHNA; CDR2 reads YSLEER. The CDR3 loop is CASSQDGTRNTGELFF. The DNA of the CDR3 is TGCGCCAGCAGCCAGGACGGGACTAGGAACACCGGGGAGCTGTTTTTT.

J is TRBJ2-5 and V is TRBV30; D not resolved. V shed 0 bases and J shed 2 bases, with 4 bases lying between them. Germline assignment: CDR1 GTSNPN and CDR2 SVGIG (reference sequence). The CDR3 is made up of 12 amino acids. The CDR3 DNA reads TGTGCCTGGAGTGTCGGGCAAGAGACCCAGTACTTC. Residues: CAWSVGQETQYF.

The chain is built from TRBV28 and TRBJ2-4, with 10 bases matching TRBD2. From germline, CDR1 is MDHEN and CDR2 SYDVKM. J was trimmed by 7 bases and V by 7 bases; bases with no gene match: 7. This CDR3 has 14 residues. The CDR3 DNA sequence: TGTGCCAGCACAGAGGCTAGCGGGAGTAACATTCAGTACTTC. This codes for CASTEASGSNIQYF. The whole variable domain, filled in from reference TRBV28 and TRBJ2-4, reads DVKVTQSSRYLVKRTGEKVFLECVQDMDHENMFWYRQDPGLGLRLIYFSYDVKMKEKGDIPEGYSVSREKKERFSLILESASTNQTSMYLCASTEASGSNIQYFGAGTRLSVL.

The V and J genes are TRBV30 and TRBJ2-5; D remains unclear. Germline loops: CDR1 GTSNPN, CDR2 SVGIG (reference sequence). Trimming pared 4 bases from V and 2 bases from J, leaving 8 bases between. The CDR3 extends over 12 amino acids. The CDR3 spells CAWNNGQETQYF. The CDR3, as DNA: TGTGCCTGGAATAACGGTCAAGAGACCCAGTACTTC.

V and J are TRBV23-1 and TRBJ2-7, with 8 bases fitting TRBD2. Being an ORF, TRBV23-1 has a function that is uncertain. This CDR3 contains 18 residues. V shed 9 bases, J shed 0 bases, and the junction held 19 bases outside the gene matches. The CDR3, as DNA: TGCGCCAGACTTAAGGGAGGGACTAGTAGGGAGAGCTCCTACGAGCAGTACGTC. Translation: CARLKGGTSRESSYEQYV.